The 24 T cell receptor beta chains below all came from one sample that was sequenced in a study of shared clonotypes between healthy human individuals. Naive CD8 isolation took CD45RO-negative cells positively selected for CCR7 and excluded terminally differentiated effector memory CD45RA+ cells. Method: immunoSEQ multiplex PCR; TCRdb's copy keeps in-frame clones and lacks some. The data hold fewer than 800,000 clones, with around 90% observed a single time. Sample: naive CD8+ T cells sorted from blood. Every receptor here comes from a man aged 25 to 45 in good health.

The rearrangement uses TRBV9 and TRBJ2-1; 10 bases match TRBD1. The germline CDR1 and CDR2 sequences are SGDLS and YYNGEE. CDR3 length: 18 residues. Germline trimming cut 3 bases from V and 6 bases from J; bases unmatched to any gene: 15. DNA of the CDR3: TGTGCCAGCAGCGGAAGAATTCCGGGACAGGGGTTTTCCAATGAGCAGTTCTTC. This translates into CASSGRIPGQGFSNEQFF.

V and J are TRBV7-9 and TRBJ2-1, with 9 positions matching TRBD1. This CDR3 has 13 residues. Germline CDR1 and CDR2: SEHNR and FQNEAQ (reference sequence). V trimming: 4 bases; J trimming: 9 bases; junction bases outside the gene matches: 4. CDR3 sequence reads: CASSWDRDGEQFF. The CDR3 DNA is TGTGCCAGCAGCTGGGACAGGGATGGTGAGCAGTTCTTC.

This sequence joins TRBV6-4 and TRBJ2-1; the match to TRBD2 covers 12 bases. V was clipped by 6 bases and J by 6 bases; unmatched bases: 3. The CDR3 sequence is 14 residues long. The germline V gene encodes CDR1 MRHNA and CDR2 SNTAGT. DNA for the CDR3: TGTGCCAGCAGCGGACTAGCGGGAAGCAATGAGCAGTTCTTC. This gives the protein CASSGLAGSNEQFF.

With regard to this clone: Distinct nucleotide sequences in the sample also encode this CDR3. The chain carries TRBV4-1 and TRBJ2-7; D tentatively fits TRBD1 or TRBD2 (5 bases each). The germline V and J ends were trimmed by 0 bases and 2 bases, with 8 bases remaining between them. Germline loops: CDR1 MGHRA, CDR2 YSYEKL. The CDR3 is 14 residues long. The chain's CDR3 is CASSQDPGPYEQYF. The DNA of the CDR3 is TGCGCCAGCAGCCAAGACCCGGGACCCTACGAGCAGTACTTC.

V is TRBV7-2 and J is TRBJ2-1; D may be TRBD2 (7 bases). The germline CDR1 and CDR2 sequences are SGHTA and FQGNSA. The CDR3 is made up of 16 amino acids. The ends were cut back, 5 bases at V and 6 bases at J, with 20 bases in the middle. The CDR3 region is CASSKPGGPERNEQFF. In nucleotides, the CDR3 is TGTGCCAGCAGCAAACCCGGGGGGCCCGAGCGCAATGAGCAGTTCTTC.

The chain couples TRBV10-2 to TRBJ1-1; D call uncertain. The germline gives CDR1 WSHSY, CDR2 SAAADI. Trimming left V 6 bases short and J 5 bases short, with 7 bases between. This CDR3 region has 11 residues. The CDR3 protein is CASRSGTEAFF. CDR3 DNA: TGCGCCAGCAGGTCCGGAACTGAAGCTTTCTTT.

CDR3 sequence reads: CASSIRQGGNQPQHF. The CDR3 nucleotides read TGTGCCAGCAGCATACGACAGGGAGGCAATCAGCCCCAGCATTTT. The chain links TRBV7-9 to TRBJ1-5; 7 positions agree with TRBD1. This CDR3 spans 15 amino acids. V was clipped by 5 bases and J by 2 bases; unmatched bases: 6. Germline V gives CDR1 SEHNR, CDR2 FQNEAQ (reference sequence).

The table lists this clone with a count of one. Other DNA sequences from this sample encode an identical CDR3 as well. V is TRBV6-5 and J is TRBJ1-1; D gene unclear. CDR1 and CDR2 (germline): MNHEY, SVGAGI. The CDR3 covers 13 residues. Trimming left V 2 bases short and J 1 base short, with 5 bases between. This chain's CDR3 is CASSYGENTEAFF. For the CDR3, the DNA is TGTGCCAGCAGTTACGGGGAGAACACTGAAGCTTTCTTT.

Points on this clone: This specimen includes other DNA sequences encoding the same CDR3. The chain uses TRBV7-9 and TRBJ2-2, with TRBD2 matching 7 bases. V gave up 2 bases and J gave up 4 bases; unmatched junction bases: 10. Per germline, CDR1 SEHNR and CDR2 FQNEAQ (reference sequence). The CDR3 is 17 residues long. The CDR3 bases are TGTGCCAGCAGCTTACCCCGAGGGCGGGAGCGCACCGGGGAGCTGTTTTTT. Its protein is CASSLPRGRERTGELFF.

The chain is built from TRBV4-3 and TRBJ2-2; 11 bases match TRBD1. The CDR3 totals 17 residues. Germline V gene lookup returns CDR1 LGHNA and CDR2 YSLEER. The V gene end was trimmed by 0 bases and the J gene end by 4 bases; junction bases not matched to a gene: 4. The CDR3: CASSQDRDRGSTGELFF. The CDR3 nucleotides are TGCGCCAGCAGCCAAGATCGGGACAGGGGGTCCACCGGGGAGCTGTTTTTT.

The chain has TRBV5-4 and TRBJ2-3; no firm D call. V lost 4 bases and J lost 1, with 10 bases in between. Germline V gene lookup returns CDR1 SGHNT and CDR2 YYREEE (reference sequence). The CDR3 is 14 amino acids. The CDR3, as DNA: TGTGCCAGCAGCGACGACCCAGGCACAGATACGCAGTATTTT. It specifies CASSDDPGTDTQYF.

The DNA for the CDR3 is TGTGCCACCCGCCTTGCGGGAGAGTCCTACAATGAGCAGTTCTTC. This translates into CATRLAGESYNEQFF. This chain links TRBV19 with TRBJ2-1; 7 bases agree with TRBD2. The CDR3 runs 15 residues. Germline-derived CDR1 and CDR2 are LNHDA and SQIVND (reference sequence). The V and J ends lost 10 bases and 1 base, in that order; junction bases with no gene match: 10.

This clone was seen just once. V is TRBV9 and J is TRBJ1-4; 10 bases map to TRBD1. Per germline, CDR1 SGDLS and CDR2 YYNGEE. The CDR3 has 16 amino acids. Losses at the gene ends were 4 bases for V and 4 bases for J; bases not matched to a gene: 7. The CDR3 DNA reads TGTGCCAGCAGCCCTACAGACAGGGGGCTTAATGAAAAACTGTTTTTT. Its translation: CASSPTDRGLNEKLFF. Supplemented by reference TRBV9 and TRBJ1-4, the full variable domain reads DSGVTQTPKHLITATGQRVTLRCSPRSGDLSVYWYQQSLDQGLQFLIQYYNGEERAKGNILERFSAQQFPDLHSELNLSSLELGDSALYFCASSPTDRGLNEKLFFGSGTQLSVL.

The chain has TRBV7-9 and TRBJ2-7, with 7 bases fitting TRBD1. V was clipped by 5 bases and J by 2 bases; unmatched bases: 12. Germline CDR1 SEHNR, CDR2 FQNEAQ (reference sequence). The length of the CDR3 is 16 residues. The CDR3 spells CASSLSNRDSPYEQYF. CDR3 bases: TGTGCCAGCAGCCTGTCAAACCGGGACAGCCCCTACGAGCAGTACTTC.

This rearrangement joins TRBV6-5 to TRBJ2-7; a weak D match, TRBD1 (5 bases). Germline CDR1 MNHEY, CDR2 SVGAGI. Trimming pared 6 bases from V and 2 bases from J, leaving 17 bases between. The length of the CDR3 is 15 residues. The CDR3 DNA is TGTGCCAGCAGCCCGACCCAAGGGGCCCCCTACGAGCAGTACTTC. Encoded protein: CASSPTQGAPYEQYF.

The rearrangement links TRBV6-1 to TRBJ2-1; TRBD2 agrees at 10 bases. This CDR3 spans 16 amino acids. CDR1 and CDR2 (germline): MNHNS, SASEGT. V lost 3 bases to trimming and J lost 4 bases; unmatched junction nucleotides: 6. The CDR3 sequence is CASSDSGRPSYNEQFF. The CDR3 DNA follows: TGTGCCAGCAGTGATAGCGGGAGGCCTTCTTACAATGAGCAGTTCTTC.

This rearrangement joins TRBV11-3 to TRBJ2-7; TRBD1 is a possible D gene (6 bases). Germline V gene data show CDR1 as SGHNT and CDR2 as YENEEA. This CDR3 is 15 amino acids long. V lost 0 bases to trimming and J lost 2 bases, with 11 bases between them. The CDR3 loop is CASSLDGWGPYEQYF. The CDR3 region has the DNA TGTGCCAGCAGCTTAGATGGGTGGGGGCCCTACGAGCAGTACTTC.

The rearrangement uses TRBV11-3 and TRBJ2-1, with D perhaps TRBD2 (6 bases). This CDR3 comprises 16 residues. The V end was cut by 0 bases, the J end by 0 bases, with 9 bases between. Per germline, CDR1 SGHNT and CDR2 YENEEA. The CDR3 DNA reads as TGTGCCAGCAGCTTAGATGGAGGGAGCTCCTACAATGAGCAGTTCTTC. As protein: CASSLDGGSSYNEQFF.

Concerning this clone itself: The sample holds other DNA sequences that translate to the same CDR3. The chain joins TRBV19 to TRBJ2-7, with 8 positions matching TRBD1. The CDR3 is 14 residues long. Looked up from germline, CDR1 is LNHDA and CDR2 is SQIVND (reference sequence). The ends lost 3 bases at V and 4 bases at J; junction bases unmatched: 5. The CDR3 nucleotides are TGTGCCAGTAGTATCTCAGGACAGGGATACGAGCAGTACTTC. Its translation is CASSISGQGYEQYF. The entire variable domain, with the rest obtained from reference TRBV19 and TRBJ2-7, is as follows: DGGITQSPKYLFRKEGQNVTLSCEQNLNHDAMYWYRQDPGQGLRLIYYSQIVNDFQKGDIAEGYSVSREKKESFPLTVTSAQKNPTAFYLCASSISGQGYEQYFGPGTRLTVT.

This chain joins TRBV4-1 and TRBJ2-1, with 10 positions matching TRBD2. CDR1 is MGHRA and CDR2 is YSYEKL in the germline V gene. V gave up 1 base and J gave up 8 bases; unmatched junction bases: 5. This CDR3 comprises 15 residues. CDR3 coding DNA: TGCGCCAGCAGCCAAGCGGCTAGCGGGAGCGATGAGCAGTTCTTC. Translation gives CASSQAASGSDEQFF.

The chain couples TRBV11-2 to TRBJ2-7; D is uncertain. Trimming removed 5 bases from V and 0 bases from J, with 11 bases in between. The CDR3 sequence is 14 residues long. Germline CDR1 and CDR2: SGHAT and FQNNGV. The CDR3 region is CASSPAAGSYEQYF. The CDR3 nucleotides read TGTGCCAGCAGCCCCGCCGCAGGCTCCTACGAGCAGTACTTC.

V and J are TRBV7-3 and TRBJ2-1, with TRBD2 as a possible D gene (7 bases). V lost 5 bases to trimming and J lost 3 bases, with 14 bases between them. Looked up from germline, CDR1 is SGHTA and CDR2 is FQGTGA. This CDR3 region has 15 residues. CDR3 nucleotides: TGTGCCAGCAGCGGAGGGGGGACTAACTACAATGAGCAGTTCTTC. Translating it yields CASSGGGTNYNEQFF.

The V gene is TRBV10-2, the J gene TRBJ2-2, with 8 bases lining up with TRBD1. After removal of 4 bases from V and 4 bases from J, the junction contained 8 bases not matched to a gene. The CDR3 length is 16 residues. Germline-derived CDR1 and CDR2 are WSHSY and SAAADI. The CDR3: CASSVADREVTGELFF. CDR3 DNA sequence: TGCGCCAGCAGTGTCGCGGACAGGGAGGTCACCGGGGAGCTGTTTTTT.

V is TRBV11-2 and J is TRBJ2-1; possibly TRBD1 for D (6 bases). From germline, CDR1 is SGHAT and CDR2 FQNNGV. The V end was cut by 5 bases, the J end by 0 bases, with 23 bases between. The CDR3 covers 19 residues. CDR3 nucleotide sequence: TGTGCCAGCAGCGGGAGTGAGGGGGTCCTTTGGAGCTCCTACAATGAGCAGTTCTTC. It yields the protein CASSGSEGVLWSSYNEQFF.